The 18 T cell receptor beta chains given below trace back to one sample, sequenced in a study of cytomegalovirus exposure and HLA in healthy donors. Primers: 60 Vbeta forward and 13 Jbeta reverse. Clones were read by immunoSEQ multiplex PCR, and TCRdb kept only the in-frame ones, dropping some. The sample holds 300,000 or so clones, 84% seen once. The sequenced material came from PBMCs. The source is a woman between 40 and 55 years old in good health and CMV-seropositive.

This clone was observed a few times. The genes are TRBV9 and TRBJ2-2; 9 positions agree with TRBD2. The V and J ends lost 3 bases and 2 bases, in that order; junction bases with no gene match: 11. This CDR3 is built from 18 residues. Germline V gene lookup returns CDR1 SGDLS and CDR2 YYNGEE. CDR3 sequence (DNA): TGTGCCAGCAGCGACCCGGATTCTAGCGGGGCCAACACCGGGGAGCTGTTTTTT. Translated, it gives CASSDPDSSGANTGELFF. Using reference TRBV9 and TRBJ2-2 for the parts outside the CDR3, the full variable domain is DSGVTQTPKHLITATGQRVTLRCSPRSGDLSVYWYQQSLDQGLQFLIQYYNGEERAKGNILERFSAQQFPDLHSELNLSSLELGDSALYFCASSDPDSSGANTGELFFGEGSRLTVL.

This clone has more than one count but fewer than ten. This chain uses TRBV19 with TRBJ2-1; tentative D call: TRBD2 (6 bases). There are 14 residues in the CDR3. V lost 7 bases, J lost 0 bases, and 10 bases lay in between. Germline lookup yields CDR1 LNHDA and CDR2 SQIVND (reference sequence). The CDR3 reads CASNSGSSYNEQFF. The DNA for the CDR3 is TGTGCCAGTAATAGCGGCAGCTCCTACAATGAGCAGTTCTTC.

In this sample, this clone turned up once. The chain has TRBV5-1 and TRBJ2-7; no firm D call. The ends were cut back, 7 bases at V and 3 bases at J, with 11 bases in the middle. The CDR3 runs 12 residues. Germline CDR1 SGHRS, CDR2 YFSETQ. The CDR3 bases are TGCGCCAGCGCCGAGAACCACTACGAGCAGTACTTC. This codes for CASAENHYEQYF.

A single count supports this clone. The CDR3 loop is CASPNEKLFF. Here the CDR3 DNA reads TGTGCCAGCCCAAATGAAAAACTGTTTTTT. V and J are TRBV21-1 and TRBJ1-4; TRBD1, the table's D call, lacks a check against the DNA. TRBV21-1 is a pseudogene segment. The CDR3 is made up of 10 amino acids.

This chain connects TRBV10-3 to TRBJ2-3; D may be TRBD1 (5 bases). The CDR3 sequence is 14 residues long. The V gene's germline CDR1 is ENHRY and CDR2 SYGVKD. Trimming stripped 7 bases from V and 1 base from J, with 12 bases between. CDR3 sequence reads: CAIKGLLGTDTQYF. CDR3 nucleotides: TGTGCCATCAAGGGGCTCCTAGGCACAGATACGCAGTATTTT.

V gene TRBV6-4 combines with J gene TRBJ2-1; 9 nucleotides line up with TRBD2. Germline V gene lookup returns CDR1 MRHNA and CDR2 SNTAGT. After removal of 5 bases from V and 5 bases from J, the junction contained 7 bases not matched to a gene. This CDR3 contains 15 residues. CDR3 sequence: CASSQGLASNNEQFF. CDR3 DNA: TGTGCCAGCAGTCAGGGACTAGCTTCTAACAATGAGCAGTTCTTC.

In regard to this clone: Within the sample, other DNA sequences also encode this same CDR3. The rearrangement uses TRBV19 and TRBJ1-4; no firm D call. Trimming shortened V by 3 bases and J by 5 bases, and 7 bases separated the two germline ends. The V gene's germline CDR1 is LNHDA and CDR2 SQIVND (reference sequence). The CDR3 is 13 amino acids. The CDR3 DNA reads TGTGCCAGTAGTATTACCGGGAATGAAAAACTGTTTTTT. Translation: CASSITGNEKLFF.

The chain has TRBV7-6 and TRBJ2-1; 10 bases map to TRBD2. V lost 3 bases and J lost 4; bases outside the gene matches: 12. CDR1 is SGHVS, CDR2 FNYEAQ, per germline. The CDR3 runs to 18 residues. The CDR3 DNA is TGTGCCAGCAGCTTGCAGCTAGCGGGAGATCACATGTACAATGAGCAGTTCTTC. Encoded protein: CASSLQLAGDHMYNEQFF.

This clone has only one observation. The rearrangement uses TRBV7-3 and TRBJ2-3, with 10 bases matching TRBD2. V shed 0 bases and J 4 bases; nucleotides not matched to a gene: 7. The CDR3 totals 17 residues. Germline CDR1 and CDR2: SGHTA and FQGTGA. The CDR3 sequence is CASSLTASGSGPDTQYF. The CDR3 bases are TGTGCCAGCAGCTTAACCGCTAGCGGGAGCGGACCAGATACGCAGTATTTT.

This sequence joins TRBV5-4 and TRBJ2-2; 8 bases fit TRBD2. The germline gives CDR1 SGHNT, CDR2 YYREEE (reference sequence). The CDR3 loop spans 15 amino acids. V lost 0 bases, J lost 6 bases, and 4 bases stayed unmatched. DNA for the CDR3: TGTGCCAGCAGCTTGGCCAGCGGGAGAGCCGGGGAGCTGTTTTTT. Protein product: CASSLASGRAGELFF.

This clone is labeled as medium-sized. The chain is built from TRBV27 and TRBJ2-7; 9 bases are shared with TRBD1. There are 15 residues in the CDR3. With 6 bases clipped from V and 4 bases from J, the junction kept 10 bases outside the gene matches. Per germline, CDR1 MNHEY and CDR2 SMNVEV (reference sequence). DNA of the CDR3: TGTGCCAGCAGACCAAAAGACAGGGGGTTGTACGAGCAGTACTTC. It translates to CASRPKDRGLYEQYF.

This rearrangement joins TRBV2 to TRBJ2-1, with 10 bases identical to TRBD2. This CDR3 contains 15 residues. V gave up 2 bases and J gave up 6 bases; unmatched junction bases: 4. Germline V gene sequence: CDR1 SNHLY, CDR2 FYNNEI. This chain's CDR3 is CASSELLAGVNEQFF. The CDR3 DNA reads TGTGCCAGCAGTGAATTGCTAGCGGGGGTCAATGAGCAGTTCTTC.

This chain uses TRBV6-5 with TRBJ1-2; 8 positions match TRBD1. Losses at the gene ends were 2 bases for V and 4 bases for J; bases not matched to a gene: 0. CDR1 is MNHEY, CDR2 SVGAGI, per germline. The CDR3 has 13 amino acids. The CDR3 bases are TGTGCCAGCAGTTACCAGGGGGCCTATGGCTACACCTTC. This gives the protein CASSYQGAYGYTF.

This clone was observed a single time. V gene TRBV7-2 combines with J gene TRBJ2-7; TRBD2 might be the D (5 bases). Trimming stripped 4 bases from V and 4 bases from J, with 11 bases between. Germline CDR1 SGHTA, CDR2 FQGNSA. The CDR3 consists of 13 residues. The CDR3 spells CASSWESGYEQYF. CDR3 sequence (DNA): TGTGCCAGCAGCTGGGAGAGTGGGTACGAGCAGTACTTC.

The chain joins TRBV5-4 to TRBJ2-1; 13 positions agree with TRBD2. V lost 4 bases, J lost 2 bases, and 9 bases stayed unmatched. Germline loops: CDR1 SGHNT, CDR2 YYREEE (reference sequence). The CDR3 is made up of 18 amino acids. The DNA for the CDR3 is TGTGCCAGCAGCCCCACTAGCGGGAGGGCGAGGACCTACAATGAGCAGTTCTTC. This codes for CASSPTSGRARTYNEQFF.

This sequence joins TRBV19 and TRBJ2-2; D remains ambiguous. The length of the CDR3 is 11 residues. The germline CDR1 and CDR2 sequences are LNHDA and SQIVND (reference sequence). Between the trimmed V and J ends, which lost 6 bases and 5 bases, there was a span of 4 bases. The CDR3 is CASSKTGELFF. The CDR3, as DNA: TGTGCCAGTAGCAAAACCGGGGAGCTGTTTTTT.

The chain uses TRBV27 and TRBJ2-7, with 14 bases identical to TRBD2. V was clipped by 4 bases and J by 3 bases; unmatched bases: 2. The CDR3 totals 15 residues. Germline CDR1 reads MNHEY; CDR2 reads SMNVEV (reference sequence). Written as DNA, the CDR3 is TGTGCCAGCAGTTCGGGACTAGCGGGAGACTACGAGCAGTACTTC. As protein: CASSSGLAGDYEQYF.

The chain is built from TRBV4-1 and TRBJ1-4; D remains unclear. The germline V gene encodes CDR1 MGHRA and CDR2 YSYEKL. Trimming took off 2 bases at V and 0 bases at J, with 7 bases between the two ends. This CDR3 spans 15 amino acids. The CDR3 here is CASSQQVATNEKLFF. CDR3 coding DNA: TGCGCCAGCAGCCAACAGGTCGCAACTAATGAAAAACTGTTTTTT.